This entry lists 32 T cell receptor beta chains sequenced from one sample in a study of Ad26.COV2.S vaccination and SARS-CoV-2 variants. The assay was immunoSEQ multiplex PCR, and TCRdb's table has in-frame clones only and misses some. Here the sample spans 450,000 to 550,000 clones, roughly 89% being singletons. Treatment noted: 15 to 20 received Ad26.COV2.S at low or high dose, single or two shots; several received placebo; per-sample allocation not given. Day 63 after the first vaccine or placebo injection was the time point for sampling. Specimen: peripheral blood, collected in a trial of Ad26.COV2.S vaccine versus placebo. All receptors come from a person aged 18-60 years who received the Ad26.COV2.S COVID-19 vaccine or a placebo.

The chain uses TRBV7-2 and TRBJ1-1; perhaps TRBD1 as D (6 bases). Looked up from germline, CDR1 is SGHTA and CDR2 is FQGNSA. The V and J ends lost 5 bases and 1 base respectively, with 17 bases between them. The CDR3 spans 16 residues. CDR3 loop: CASSGRAGVSNTEAFF. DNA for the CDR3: TGTGCCAGCAGCGGAAGAGCAGGGGTTTCGAACACTGAAGCTTTCTTT.

CDR3 in amino acids: CASRRLAGGSYNEQFF. Here the CDR3 DNA reads TGTGCCAGCAGGCGACTAGCGGGGGGCTCCTACAATGAGCAGTTCTTC. The chain combines TRBV3-1 (or the pseudogene TRBV3-2) with TRBJ2-1; 13 positions agree with TRBD2. CDR1 LGHDT and CDR2 YNNKEL come from the germline V gene (reference sequence). There are 16 residues in the CDR3. V trimming: 6 bases; J trimming: 0 bases; junction bases outside the gene matches: 2.

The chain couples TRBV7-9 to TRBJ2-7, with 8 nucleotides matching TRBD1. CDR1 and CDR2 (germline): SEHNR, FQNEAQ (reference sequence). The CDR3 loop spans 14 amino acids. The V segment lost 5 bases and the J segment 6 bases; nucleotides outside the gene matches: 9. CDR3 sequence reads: CASSPLDRAREQYV. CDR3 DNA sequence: TGTGCCAGCAGCCCGTTGGACAGGGCCCGCGAGCAGTACGTC.

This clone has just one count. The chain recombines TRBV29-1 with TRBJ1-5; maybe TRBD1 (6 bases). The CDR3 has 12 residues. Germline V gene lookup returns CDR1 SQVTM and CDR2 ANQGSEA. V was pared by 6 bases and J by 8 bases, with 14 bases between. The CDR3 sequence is CSVLGHLKPQHF. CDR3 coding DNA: TGCAGCGTGCTGGGACATCTTAAGCCCCAGCATTTT.

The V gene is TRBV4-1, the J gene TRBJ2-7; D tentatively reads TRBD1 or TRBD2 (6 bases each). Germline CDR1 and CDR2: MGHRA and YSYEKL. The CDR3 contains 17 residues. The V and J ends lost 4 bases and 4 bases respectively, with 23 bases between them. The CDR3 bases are TGCGCCAGCAGCCGAATTGGGGGGACACAGGAAAGGTACGAGCAGTACTTC. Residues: CASSRIGGTQERYEQYF.

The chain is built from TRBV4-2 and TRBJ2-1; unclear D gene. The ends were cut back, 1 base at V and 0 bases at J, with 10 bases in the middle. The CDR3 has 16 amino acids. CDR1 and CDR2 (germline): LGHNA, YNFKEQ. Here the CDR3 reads CASSQVTEYSYNEQFF. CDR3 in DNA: TGTGCCAGCAGCCAAGTAACTGAGTACTCCTACAATGAGCAGTTCTTC.

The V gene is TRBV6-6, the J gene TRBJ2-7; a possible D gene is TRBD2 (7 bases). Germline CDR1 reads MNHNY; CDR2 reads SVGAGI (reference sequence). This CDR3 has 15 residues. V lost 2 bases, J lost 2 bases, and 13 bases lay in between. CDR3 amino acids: CASSYGGANPYEQYV. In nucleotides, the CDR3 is TGTGCCAGCAGTTACGGGGGGGCGAACCCCTACGAGCAGTACGTC.

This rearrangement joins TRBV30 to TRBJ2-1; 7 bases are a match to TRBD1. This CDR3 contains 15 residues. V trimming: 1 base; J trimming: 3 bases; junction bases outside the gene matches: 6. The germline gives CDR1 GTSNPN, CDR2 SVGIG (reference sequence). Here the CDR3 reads CAWSGTGALYNEQFF. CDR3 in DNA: TGTGCCTGGAGTGGAACAGGGGCCCTCTACAATGAGCAGTTCTTC.

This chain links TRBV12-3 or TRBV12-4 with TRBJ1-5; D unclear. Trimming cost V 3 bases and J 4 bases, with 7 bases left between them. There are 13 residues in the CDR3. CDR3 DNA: TGTGCCAGCAGTTTGATAGGGAATCAGCCCCAGCATTTT. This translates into CASSLIGNQPQHF.

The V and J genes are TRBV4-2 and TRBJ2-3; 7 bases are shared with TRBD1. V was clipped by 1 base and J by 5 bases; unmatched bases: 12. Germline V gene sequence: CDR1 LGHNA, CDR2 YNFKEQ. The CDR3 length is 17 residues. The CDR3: CASSQVASGQEKDTQYF. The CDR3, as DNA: TGTGCCAGCAGCCAAGTAGCGTCTGGACAGGAAAAAGATACGCAGTATTTT.

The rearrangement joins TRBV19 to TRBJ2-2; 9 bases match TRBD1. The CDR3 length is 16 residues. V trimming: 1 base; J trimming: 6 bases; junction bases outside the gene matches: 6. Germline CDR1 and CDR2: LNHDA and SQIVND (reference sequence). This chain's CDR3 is CASSIARDRVAGELFF. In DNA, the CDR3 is TGTGCCAGTAGTATAGCCAGGGACAGGGTGGCCGGGGAGCTGTTTTTT.

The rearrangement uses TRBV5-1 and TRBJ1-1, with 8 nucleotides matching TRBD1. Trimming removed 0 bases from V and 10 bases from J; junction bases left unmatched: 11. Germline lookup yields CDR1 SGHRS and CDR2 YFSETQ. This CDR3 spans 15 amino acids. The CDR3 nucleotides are TGCGCCAGCAGCTTGGCCGTCAGGGGGCAGATGACAGCTTTCTTT. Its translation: CASSLAVRGQMTAFF.

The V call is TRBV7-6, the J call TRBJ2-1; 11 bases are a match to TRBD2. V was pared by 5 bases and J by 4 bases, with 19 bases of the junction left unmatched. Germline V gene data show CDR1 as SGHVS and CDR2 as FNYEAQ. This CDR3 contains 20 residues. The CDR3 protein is CASSRLTPVSTSGGYNEQFF. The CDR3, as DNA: TGTGCCAGCAGCCGGCTTACGCCGGTGAGCACTAGCGGGGGATACAATGAGCAGTTCTTC.

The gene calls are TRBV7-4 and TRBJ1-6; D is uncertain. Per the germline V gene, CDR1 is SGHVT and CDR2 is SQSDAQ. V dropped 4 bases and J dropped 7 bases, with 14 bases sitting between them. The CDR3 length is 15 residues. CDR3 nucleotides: TGTGCCAGCAGCTCCAAAACGGTTACGAATTCACCCCTCCACTTT. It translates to CASSSKTVTNSPLHF.

CDR3 protein: CASSRIVNTEAFF. The CDR3 DNA follows: TGTGCCAGCAGCCGCATAGTTAACACTGAAGCTTTCTTT. The genes are TRBV3-1 (or the pseudogene TRBV3-2) and TRBJ1-1; the D is unclear. The CDR3 is 13 amino acids. Looked up from germline, CDR1 is LGHDT and CDR2 is YNNKEL (reference sequence). Trimming stripped 4 bases from V and 2 bases from J, with 8 bases between.

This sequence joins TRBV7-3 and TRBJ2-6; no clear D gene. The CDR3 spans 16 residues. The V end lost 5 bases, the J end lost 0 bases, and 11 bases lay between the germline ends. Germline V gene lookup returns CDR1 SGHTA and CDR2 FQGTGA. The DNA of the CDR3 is TGTGCCAGCAGCGCCCCCGGTGGCTCTGGGGCCAACGTCCTGACTTTC. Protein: CASSAPGGSGANVLTF.

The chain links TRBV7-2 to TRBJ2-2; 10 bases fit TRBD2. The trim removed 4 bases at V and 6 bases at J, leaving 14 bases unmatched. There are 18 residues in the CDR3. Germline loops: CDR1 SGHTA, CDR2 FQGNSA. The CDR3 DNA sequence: TGTGCCAGCAGCTCAACCTCTAGCGGGAGTATGAAGTCCGGGGAGCTGTTTTTT. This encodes CASSSTSSGSMKSGELFF.

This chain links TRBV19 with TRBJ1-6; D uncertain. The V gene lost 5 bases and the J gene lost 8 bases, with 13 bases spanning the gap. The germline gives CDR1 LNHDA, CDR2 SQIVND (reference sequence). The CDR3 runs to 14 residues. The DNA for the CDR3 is TGTGCCAGTAGTTCACCGCCACAAGATTCACCCCTCCACTTT. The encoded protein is CASSSPPQDSPLHF.

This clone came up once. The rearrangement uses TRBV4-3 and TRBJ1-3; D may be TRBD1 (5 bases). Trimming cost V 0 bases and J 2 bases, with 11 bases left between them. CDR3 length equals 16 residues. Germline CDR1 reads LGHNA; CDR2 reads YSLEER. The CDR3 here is CASSQDGAFTGNTIYF. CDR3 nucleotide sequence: TGCGCCAGCAGCCAAGACGGGGCTTTTACTGGAAACACCATATATTTT.

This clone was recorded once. CDR3 sequence: CASSTFGQGRRGYTF. In nucleotides, the CDR3 is TGTGCCAGCAGCACATTCGGACAGGGAAGACGCGGCTACACCTTC. The V gene is TRBV5-5, the J gene TRBJ1-2; the match to TRBD1 covers 8 bases. Germline trimming cut 4 bases from V and 8 bases from J; bases unmatched to any gene: 13. The CDR3 runs to 15 residues. Germline CDR1 is SGHKS and CDR2 is YYEKEE (reference sequence).

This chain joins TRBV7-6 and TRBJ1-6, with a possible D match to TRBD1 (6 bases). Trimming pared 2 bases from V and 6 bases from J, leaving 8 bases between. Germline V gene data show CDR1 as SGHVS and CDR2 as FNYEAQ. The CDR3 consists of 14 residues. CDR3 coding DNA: TGTGCCAGCAGCTTAAGAGGGGGTAATTCACCCCTCCACTTT. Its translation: CASSLRGGNSPLHF.

The CDR3 region has the DNA TGTGCCAGCAGCTTGACACTTTTCAATCAGCCCCAGCATTTT. It specifies CASSLTLFNQPQHF. The gene calls are TRBV7-2 and TRBJ1-5; no firm D call. Trimming pared 3 bases from V and 3 bases from J, leaving 9 bases between. The germline V gene has CDR1 SGHTA and CDR2 FQGNSA. The CDR3 is made up of 14 amino acids.

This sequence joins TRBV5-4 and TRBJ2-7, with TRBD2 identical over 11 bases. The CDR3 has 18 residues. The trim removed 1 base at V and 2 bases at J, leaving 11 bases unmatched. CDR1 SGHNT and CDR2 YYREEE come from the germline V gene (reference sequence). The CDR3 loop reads CASSLNSGGARSPYEQYF. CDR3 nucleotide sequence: TGTGCCAGCAGCTTGAATAGCGGGGGGGCACGATCCCCCTACGAGCAGTACTTC.

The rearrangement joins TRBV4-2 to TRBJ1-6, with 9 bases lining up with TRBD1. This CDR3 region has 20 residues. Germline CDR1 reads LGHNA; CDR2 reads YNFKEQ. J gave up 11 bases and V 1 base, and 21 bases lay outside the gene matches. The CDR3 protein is CASSQVRGTGTRQLGPPLHF. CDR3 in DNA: TGTGCCAGCAGCCAAGTTCGCGGGACAGGGACTCGGCAACTTGGACCACCCCTCCACTTT.

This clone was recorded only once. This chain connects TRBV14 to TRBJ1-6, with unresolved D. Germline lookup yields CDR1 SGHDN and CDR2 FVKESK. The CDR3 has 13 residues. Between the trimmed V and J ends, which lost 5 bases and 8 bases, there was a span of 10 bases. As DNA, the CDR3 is TGTGCCAGCAGCGGGGATTTCTATTCACCCCTCCACTTT. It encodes CASSGDFYSPLHF.

CDR3 region: CASNPSRVGEKLFF. The CDR3 DNA follows: TGTGCCAGTAATCCGTCCAGGGTAGGGGAAAAACTGTTTTTT. The V gene is TRBV19, the J gene TRBJ1-4, with D perhaps TRBD1 (5 bases). The CDR3 covers 14 residues. The germline V and J ends were trimmed by 7 bases and 8 bases, with 17 bases remaining between them. From germline, CDR1 is LNHDA and CDR2 SQIVND (reference sequence).

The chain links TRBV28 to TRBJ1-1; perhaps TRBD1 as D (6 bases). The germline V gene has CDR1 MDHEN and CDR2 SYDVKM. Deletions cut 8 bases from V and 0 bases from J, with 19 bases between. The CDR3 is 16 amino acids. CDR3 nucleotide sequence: TGTGCCAGCCGTATCCCCGGGGGCGCGGTGAACACTGAAGCTTTCTTT. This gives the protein CASRIPGGAVNTEAFF. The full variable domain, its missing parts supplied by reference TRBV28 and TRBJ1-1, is DVKVTQSSRYLVKRTGEKVFLECVQDMDHENMFWYRQDPGLGLRLIYFSYDVKMKEKGDIPEGYSVSREKKERFSLILESASTNQTSMYLCASRIPGGAVNTEAFFGQGTRLTVV.

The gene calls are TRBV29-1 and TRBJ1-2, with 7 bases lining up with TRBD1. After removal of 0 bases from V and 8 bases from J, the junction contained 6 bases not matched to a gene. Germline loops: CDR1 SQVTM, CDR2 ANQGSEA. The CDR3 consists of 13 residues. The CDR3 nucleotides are TGCAGCGTTGAAGATCTTCAAGGGGGCGGCTACACCTTC. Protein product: CSVEDLQGGGYTF.

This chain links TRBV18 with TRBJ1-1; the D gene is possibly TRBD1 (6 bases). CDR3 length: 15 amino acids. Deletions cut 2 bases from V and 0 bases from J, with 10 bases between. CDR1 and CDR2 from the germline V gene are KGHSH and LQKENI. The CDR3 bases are TGTGCCAGCTCACCAATACAGGGATTGAACACTGAAGCTTTCTTT. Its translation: CASSPIQGLNTEAFF.

The CDR3 DNA follows: TGTGCCAGCAGCTTGGAGGGGGGGCCTTTCTACAATGAGCAGTTCTTC. Translating it yields CASSLEGGPFYNEQFF. The rearrangement joins TRBV7-9 to TRBJ2-1, with D perhaps matching TRBD2 (7 bases). The germline V gene encodes CDR1 SEHNR and CDR2 FQNEAQ (reference sequence). This CDR3 spans 16 amino acids. The V gene lost 3 bases and the J gene lost 3 bases, with 15 bases spanning the gap.

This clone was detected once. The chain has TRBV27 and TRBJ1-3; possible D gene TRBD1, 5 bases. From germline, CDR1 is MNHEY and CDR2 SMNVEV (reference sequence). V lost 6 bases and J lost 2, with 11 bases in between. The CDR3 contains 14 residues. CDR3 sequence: CASRNTGAGNTIYF. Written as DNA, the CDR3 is TGTGCCAGCAGAAATACAGGCGCTGGAAACACCATATATTTT.

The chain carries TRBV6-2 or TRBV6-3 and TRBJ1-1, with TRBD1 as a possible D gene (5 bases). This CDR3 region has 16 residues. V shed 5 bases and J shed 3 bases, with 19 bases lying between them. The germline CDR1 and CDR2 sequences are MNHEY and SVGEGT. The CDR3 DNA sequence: TGTGCCAGCAGTAAGACCCTGTTCGTAGGGGACACTGAAGCTTTCTTT. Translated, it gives CASSKTLFVGDTEAFF.